The T cell receptor (beta chain) described here comes from a study of tumor and adjacent non-tumor tissue in lung cancer. Three rounds of nested PCR, following a modified ARM-PCR protocol, produced the TCRbeta library. From the multiplex PCR reads, TCRdb called clonotypes with MiXCR, one entry per CDR3 protein. The sample holds some 100,000 distinct CDR3 sequences, about 62% seen once. The template was RNA from unsorted bulk tissue. This non-tumor lung sample came from over 3 cm beyond the tumor edge. This clonotype was picked up many times. The clonotype originates from a man aged 30 to 39 with non-small cell lung cancer. The sample taken for sequencing was distant non-tumor lung tissue.

The CDR3 nucleotides are TGCGCCAGCAGCCAAGATTTATTCAGGGCGGCTAATGAAAAACTGTTTTTT. Translating gives CASSQDLFRAANEKLFF. This chain joins TRBV4-1 and TRBJ1-4; D perhaps matches TRBD1 (5 bases). The V gene lost 0 bases and the J gene lost 3 bases, with 14 bases spanning the gap. Germline V CDR1 and CDR2: MGHRA, YSYEKL. This CDR3 has 17 amino acids.